What follows is one T cell receptor (beta chain) and its context. Its antigen is still unknown. This entry is derived from a study of blood T cells in healthy people across ages. Findings of the study overall: Whereas aged donors had fewer naive CD4+ cells, long-lived donors had more of them and higher diversity. Measured against age, TCR beta diversity per million T cells decreased in a roughly linear manner.

Between the trimmed V and J ends, which lost 5 bases and 0 bases, there was a span of 14 bases. This CDR3 is built from 16 residues. Per germline, CDR1 MDHEN and CDR2 SYDVKM. Each sample yielded at least 6 million isolated PBMCs. Combining a sample-barcoded 5' primer with a J-beta primer mix, a second PCR ran for about 7 to 11 cycles. MiXCR, applied by TCRdb to the 5' RACE reads, yields one record per CDR3 protein. Of 600,000 or so distinct CDR3 sequences listed, approximately 30% were seen once; the top ten hold 15% to 17%. Sequencing was carried out using blood. This sequence originates from a woman of 80 years or more in good health. J is TRBJ2-1 and V is TRBV28; D is perhaps TRBD1 (5 bases). The CDR3 protein is CASSPRGSSSYNEQFF. CDR3 DNA sequence: TGTGCCAGCAGTCCTAGGGGATCGAGCTCCTACAATGAGCAGTTCTTC.